This T cell receptor (beta chain) was documented in a study of technical replicates of blood from a few donors. Trimming at V came to 5 bases and at J to 4 bases, leaving 7 bases not matched to a gene. The germline gives CDR1 MRHNA, CDR2 SNTAGT. This CDR3 is built from 14 residues. Using immunoSEQ multiplex PCR, the repertoire was profiled, and TCRdb retains in-frame clones only, with some absent. The table has about 81,000 clones, about 96% seen once; the top ten hold 0.2%. This TCR was sampled from a human donor in good health. This sequence joins TRBV6-4 and TRBJ1-1; 7 bases line up with TRBD1. The sample taken for sequencing was T cells isolated from PBMCs. The CDR3 is CASSRDRGGTEAFF. Here the CDR3 DNA reads TGTGCCAGCAGTCGGGACAGAGGAGGCACTGAAGCTTTCTTT.